This TCR beta chain was found in a study of shared clonotypes between healthy human individuals. General study points: Sharing across four donors was highest in naive CD4 (roughly 5%) and lowest in memory CD8 (around 0.4%).

CD8 cells regarded as naive lacked CD45RO, were positively chosen for CCR7, and omitted terminally differentiated effector memory CD45RA+ cells. This clone was observed a handful of times. Its matching antigen is unknown. Sequencing was performed with immunoSEQ multiplex PCR; in TCRdb, only in-frame clones are kept and a portion is missing. The sample has hundreds of thousands of clones; 95% to 97% are singletons. The sequence came from a woman under 40 in good health. Sequenced input: naive CD8+ T cells sorted from blood.

CDR3 DNA sequence: TGCAGCGTTGAGTTACCTGGGGACAGGGAGATTTACGAGCAGTACTTC. It encodes CSVELPGDREIYEQYF. The chain is built from TRBV29-1 and TRBJ2-7, with 9 bases matching TRBD1. Looked up from germline, CDR1 is SQVTM and CDR2 is ANQGSEA. V lost 3 bases and J lost 4; bases outside the gene matches: 13. The CDR3 runs 16 residues.